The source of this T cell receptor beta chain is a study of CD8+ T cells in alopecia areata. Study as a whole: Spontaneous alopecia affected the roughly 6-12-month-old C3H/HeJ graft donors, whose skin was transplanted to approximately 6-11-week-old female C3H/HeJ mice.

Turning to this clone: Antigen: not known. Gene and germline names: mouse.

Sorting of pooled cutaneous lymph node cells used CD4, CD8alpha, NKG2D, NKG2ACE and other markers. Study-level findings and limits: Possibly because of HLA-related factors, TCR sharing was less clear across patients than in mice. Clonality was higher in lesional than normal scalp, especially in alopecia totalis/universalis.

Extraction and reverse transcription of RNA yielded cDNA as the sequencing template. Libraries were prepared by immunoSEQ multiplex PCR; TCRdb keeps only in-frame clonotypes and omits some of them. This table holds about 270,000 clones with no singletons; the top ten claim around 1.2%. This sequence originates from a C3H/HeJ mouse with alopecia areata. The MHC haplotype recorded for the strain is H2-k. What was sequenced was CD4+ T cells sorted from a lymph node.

The sequenced CDR3 bases are TGTGCCAGCGGTGAGCCGACTGGGGGACGGGAC. Translated: CASGEPTGGRD. The whole CDR3 reads CASGEPTGGRDTQYF. The rearrangement joins TRBV13-2 to TRBJ2-5; 9 bases agree with TRBD2. The CDR3 end lies 4 residues beyond the end of the read and is filled in from the germline J gene. The germline gives CDR1 NNHNN, CDR2 SYGAGS (reference sequence). This CDR3 is built from 15 residues.